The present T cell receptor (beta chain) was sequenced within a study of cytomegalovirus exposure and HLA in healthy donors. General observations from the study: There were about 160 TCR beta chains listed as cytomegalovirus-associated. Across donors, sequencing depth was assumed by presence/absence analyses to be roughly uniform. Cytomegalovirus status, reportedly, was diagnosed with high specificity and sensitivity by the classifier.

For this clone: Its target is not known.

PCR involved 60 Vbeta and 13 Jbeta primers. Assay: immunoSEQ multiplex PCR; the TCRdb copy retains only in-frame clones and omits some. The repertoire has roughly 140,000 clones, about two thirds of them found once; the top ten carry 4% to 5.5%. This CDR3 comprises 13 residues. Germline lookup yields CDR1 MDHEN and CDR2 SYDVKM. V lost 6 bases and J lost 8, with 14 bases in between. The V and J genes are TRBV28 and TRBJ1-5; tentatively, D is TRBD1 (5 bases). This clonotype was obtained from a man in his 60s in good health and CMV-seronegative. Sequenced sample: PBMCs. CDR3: CASRPTGMEPQHF. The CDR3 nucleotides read TGTGCCAGCAGACCCACAGGAATGGAGCCCCAGCATTTT.